Listed below are T cell receptor beta chains from one sample, sequenced in a study of response to subunit inactivated influenza vaccine. Each CDR3 protein is one row after TCRdb ran MiXCR on the RT-PCR reads. The table records more than 550,000 distinct CDR3 sequences, about 11% of them present only once. A further study also used this sample, focusing on T cells expressing NK-cell markers.

The specimen comprised PBMCs from blood, sampled on the day of vaccination. The source of these receptors is a man aged 45-65 years who received an inactivated influenza vaccine. The CDR3 runs from the conserved cysteine through the conserved F or W. Fields, in order: CDR3 protein, CDR3 DNA, J gene, V gene, D gene, clone size. The D gene is left open where the match is weak. Not all rows give a size; the values are once, few, many and, for expanded clones, a class.

cdr3_aa: CATSREGGRFDEQFF
cdr3_nt: TGTGCCACCAGCAGAGAGGGGGGGCGGTTTGATGAGCAGTTCTTC
j_call: TRBJ2-1
v_call: TRBV15
d_call: -
clone_size: -

cdr3_aa: CAIRRDRGDSPLHF
cdr3_nt: TGTGCCATCAGGCGGGACAGGGGGGATTCACCCCTCCACTTT
j_call: TRBJ1-6
v_call: TRBV10-3
d_call: TRBD1
clone_size: -

cdr3_aa: CASAGGHVNEQFF
cdr3_nt: TGTGCCAGCGCGGGAGGCCACGTCAATGAGCAGTTCTTC
j_call: TRBJ2-1
v_call: TRBV6-2/TRBV6-3
d_call: TRBD2
clone_size: -

cdr3_aa: CSARGLRSGPNTGELFF
cdr3_nt: TGCAGTGCTAGGGGCCTAAGGAGCGGACCTAACACCGGGGAGCTGTTTTTT
j_call: TRBJ2-2
v_call: TRBV20-1
d_call: -
clone_size: -

cdr3_aa: CASSQYRQATGELFF
cdr3_nt: TGTGCCAGCAGCCAATACCGACAGGCCACCGGGGAGCTGTTTTTT
j_call: TRBJ2-2
v_call: TRBV7-8
d_call: -
clone_size: few

cdr3_aa: CASSVGEGGLYGYTF
cdr3_nt: TGTGCCAGCAGCGTAGGAGAGGGGGGCCTCTATGGCTACACCTTC
j_call: TRBJ1-2
v_call: TRBV9
d_call: -
clone_size: once

cdr3_aa: CASSQGTSGNTYNEQFF
cdr3_nt: TGTGCCAGCAGCCAAGGGACTAGCGGGAATACCTACAATGAGCAGTTCTTC
j_call: TRBJ2-1
v_call: TRBV4-2
d_call: TRBD2
clone_size: once

cdr3_aa: CATSGLGMEETQYF
cdr3_nt: TGTGCCACCAGTGGCCTGGGCATGGAAGAGACCCAGTACTTC
j_call: TRBJ2-5
v_call: TRBV24-1
d_call: -
clone_size: -

cdr3_aa: CASSLGLARYNEQFF
cdr3_nt: TGTGCCAGCAGCCTGGGACTAGCGAGGTACAATGAGCAGTTCTTC
j_call: TRBJ2-1
v_call: TRBV7-9
d_call: TRBD2
clone_size: few

cdr3_aa: CASSLAGMLGNQPQHF
cdr3_nt: TGTGCCAGCAGCTTGGCCGGGATGTTAGGCAATCAGCCCCAGCATTTT
j_call: TRBJ1-5
v_call: TRBV5-5
d_call: -
clone_size: -

cdr3_aa: CASRPGQGTSPLHF
cdr3_nt: TGCGCCAGCAGACCGGGACAGGGAACTTCACCCCTCCACTTT
j_call: TRBJ1-6
v_call: TRBV5-1
d_call: TRBD1
clone_size: -

cdr3_aa: CASRGGRLGADTQYF
cdr3_nt: TGTGCCAGCAGGGGGGGACGGCTGGGGGCAGATACGCAGTATTTT
j_call: TRBJ2-3
v_call: TRBV2
d_call: -
clone_size: many

cdr3_aa: CASKGGRQGTYEQYF
cdr3_nt: TGTGCCAGCAAAGGGGGAAGACAGGGTACCTACGAGCAGTACTTC
j_call: TRBJ2-7
v_call: TRBV7-8
d_call: TRBD1
clone_size: -

cdr3_aa: CASSEPQETQYF
cdr3_nt: TGTGCCAGCAGTGAACCACAAGAGACCCAGTACTTC
j_call: TRBJ2-5
v_call: TRBV25-1
d_call: -
clone_size: few

cdr3_aa: CASSLLAETQYF
cdr3_nt: TGCGCCAGCAGCTTGCTGGCAGAGACCCAGTACTTC
j_call: TRBJ2-5
v_call: TRBV5-1
d_call: -
clone_size: many

cdr3_aa: CASSHPTLGANVLTF
cdr3_nt: TGTGCCAGCAGCCATCCTACGCTCGGGGCCAACGTCCTGACTTTC
j_call: TRBJ2-6
v_call: TRBV7-3
d_call: -
clone_size: few

cdr3_aa: CATSDQTAYNEQFF
cdr3_nt: TGTGCCACCAGTGACCAGACAGCCTACAATGAGCAGTTCTTC
j_call: TRBJ2-1
v_call: TRBV24-1
d_call: -
clone_size: -

cdr3_aa: CASSQRDTPEAFF
cdr3_nt: TGTGCCAGCTCACAAAGGGACACCCCTGAGGCTTTCTTT
j_call: TRBJ1-1
v_call: TRBV18
d_call: -
clone_size: -

cdr3_aa: CASSSKTSDSYNEQFF
cdr3_nt: TGTGCCAGCAGTTCGAAAACTAGCGACTCCTACAATGAGCAGTTCTTC
j_call: TRBJ2-1
v_call: TRBV12-3/TRBV12-4
d_call: TRBD2
clone_size: many

cdr3_aa: CAMGLLDRGLWNEQFF
cdr3_nt: TGTGCCATGGGCTTGCTGGACAGGGGGCTTTGGAATGAGCAGTTCTTC
j_call: TRBJ2-1
v_call: TRBV5-2
d_call: -
clone_size: -

cdr3_aa: CASSLALGGGGKGYTF
cdr3_nt: TGTGCCAGCAGTTTAGCCCTCGGAGGAGGGGGCAAGGGCTACACCTTC
j_call: TRBJ1-2
v_call: TRBV12-3/TRBV12-4
d_call: TRBD1
clone_size: few

cdr3_aa: CASIGTSGGEDTQYF
cdr3_nt: TGTGCCAGCATTGGGACTAGCGGGGGTGAAGATACGCAGTATTTT
j_call: TRBJ2-3
v_call: TRBV6-2/TRBV6-3
d_call: TRBD2
clone_size: -

cdr3_aa: CASSRTPASTDTQYF
cdr3_nt: TGCGCCAGCAGCAGGACCCCCGCTAGCACAGATACGCAGTATTTT
j_call: TRBJ2-3
v_call: TRBV5-1
d_call: -
clone_size: many

cdr3_aa: CASSAGRLSGNTIYF
cdr3_nt: TGTGCCAGCAGTGCCGGACGTCTCTCTGGAAACACCATATATTTT
j_call: TRBJ1-3
v_call: TRBV28
d_call: -
clone_size: -

cdr3_aa: CASSLWLTSGYNEQFF
cdr3_nt: TGTGCCAGCAGTTTATGGCTGACTAGCGGATACAATGAGCAGTTCTTC
j_call: TRBJ2-1
v_call: TRBV27
d_call: TRBD2
clone_size: many

cdr3_aa: CASSQATDLDEQYF
cdr3_nt: TGTGCCAGCAGCCAAGCCACAGACCTGGACGAGCAGTACTTC
j_call: TRBJ2-7
v_call: TRBV3-1
d_call: -
clone_size: -

cdr3_aa: CASSFSNPRTSGRIDTQYF
cdr3_nt: TGTGCCAGCAGCTTTAGTAACCCCAGGACTAGCGGGAGAATTGATACGCAGTATTTT
j_call: TRBJ2-3
v_call: TRBV7-6
d_call: TRBD2
clone_size: few

cdr3_aa: CASAHKEQGGEQYF
cdr3_nt: TGTGCCAGTGCTCACAAAGAACAGGGAGGCGAGCAGTACTTC
j_call: TRBJ2-7
v_call: TRBV28
d_call: -
clone_size: few

cdr3_aa: CSARPPGLGGADTQYF
cdr3_nt: TGCAGTGCTCGCCCTCCGGGACTAGGCGGGGCAGATACGCAGTATTTT
j_call: TRBJ2-3
v_call: TRBV20-1
d_call: TRBD2
clone_size: few

cdr3_aa: CASSFATSVQETQYF
cdr3_nt: TGCGCCAGCAGCTTCGCTACATCGGTACAAGAGACCCAGTACTTC
j_call: TRBJ2-5
v_call: TRBV5-1
d_call: -
clone_size: few

cdr3_aa: CASSPLAGLYNEQFF
cdr3_nt: TGTGCCAGCAGCCCCCTAGCGGGTTTGTACAATGAGCAGTTCTTC
j_call: TRBJ2-1
v_call: TRBV14
d_call: TRBD2
clone_size: -

cdr3_aa: CSVEETANEQFF
cdr3_nt: TGCAGCGTTGAAGAGACAGCAAATGAGCAGTTCTTC
j_call: TRBJ2-1
v_call: TRBV29-1
d_call: -
clone_size: -

cdr3_aa: CASSVAGGINTGELFF
cdr3_nt: TGTGCCAGCAGCGTAGCGGGAGGGATAAACACCGGGGAGCTGTTTTTT
j_call: TRBJ2-2
v_call: TRBV12-3/TRBV12-4
d_call: TRBD2
clone_size: many

cdr3_aa: CAISESSRETQYF
cdr3_nt: TGTGCCATCAGTGAGTCCAGTCGGGAGACCCAGTACTTC
j_call: TRBJ2-5
v_call: TRBV10-3
d_call: -
clone_size: -

cdr3_aa: CASRTRTGALHTQYF
cdr3_nt: TGTGCCAGCAGAACCCGGACAGGGGCGTTACATACGCAGTATTTT
j_call: TRBJ2-3
v_call: TRBV12-3/TRBV12-4
d_call: TRBD1
clone_size: few

cdr3_aa: CASSLVRGVDTQYF
cdr3_nt: TGCGCCAGCAGCTTGGTTCGGGGAGTGGATACGCAGTATTTT
j_call: TRBJ2-3
v_call: TRBV5-1
d_call: -
clone_size: -

cdr3_aa: CASSPIRGSYEQYF
cdr3_nt: TGTGCCAGCAGCCCAATCCGGGGCTCCTACGAGCAGTACTTC
j_call: TRBJ2-7
v_call: TRBV12-3/TRBV12-4
d_call: -
clone_size: -

cdr3_aa: CASSQYSGRETQYF
cdr3_nt: TGTGCCAGCAGCCAATACAGCGGGAGGGAGACCCAGTACTTC
j_call: TRBJ2-5
v_call: TRBV14
d_call: TRBD2
clone_size: -

cdr3_aa: CASSPRSYEQYF
cdr3_nt: TGTGCCAGCAGCCCCCGCTCCTACGAGCAGTACTTC
j_call: TRBJ2-7
v_call: TRBV7-2
d_call: -
clone_size: many